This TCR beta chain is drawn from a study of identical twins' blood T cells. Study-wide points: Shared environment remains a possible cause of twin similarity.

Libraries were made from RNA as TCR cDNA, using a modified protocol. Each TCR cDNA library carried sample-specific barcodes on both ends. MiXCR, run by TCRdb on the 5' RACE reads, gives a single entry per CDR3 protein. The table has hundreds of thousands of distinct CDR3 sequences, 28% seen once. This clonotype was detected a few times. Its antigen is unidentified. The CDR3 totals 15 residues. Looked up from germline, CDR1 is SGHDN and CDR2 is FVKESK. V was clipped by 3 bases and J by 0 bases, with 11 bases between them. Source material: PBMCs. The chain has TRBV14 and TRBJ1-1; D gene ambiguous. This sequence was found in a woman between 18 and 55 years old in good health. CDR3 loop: CASSQFPSVNTEAFF. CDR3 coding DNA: TGTGCCAGCAGCCAGTTCCCCAGCGTGAACACTGAAGCTTTCTTT.